The 24 T cell receptor beta chains below were found in one sample sequenced in a study of Ad26.COV2.S vaccination and SARS-CoV-2 variants. Treatment indicated: some 19 received Ad26.COV2.S at low or high dose, single or two shots; 5 received placebo; per-sample allocation not given. After the first vaccine or placebo injection, samples were drawn on day 63. Profiling relied on immunoSEQ multiplex PCR, and the TCRdb table lists in-frame clones only, not all of them. The data contain 350,000 to 500,000 clones, 88% of them seen just once; the ten biggest clones take up 3.6%. The source was peripheral blood, collected in a trial of Ad26.COV2.S vaccine versus placebo. The receptors were gathered from a person between 18 and 65 years old who received the Ad26.COV2.S COVID-19 vaccine or a placebo.

The chain combines TRBV18 with TRBJ1-1; D remains unclear. The V gene lost 5 bases and the J gene lost 1 base, with 23 bases spanning the gap. Per the germline V gene, CDR1 is KGHSH and CDR2 is LQKENI. This CDR3 comprises 18 residues. The CDR3 loop reads CASSAAPAGRFGNTEAFF. The CDR3 DNA follows: TGTGCCAGCTCAGCCGCCCCGGCGGGGAGGTTTGGGAACACTGAAGCTTTCTTT. The whole variable domain, filled in from reference TRBV18 and TRBJ1-1, reads NAGVMQNPRHLVRRRGQEARLRCSPMKGHSHVYWYRQLPEEGLKFMVYLQKENIIDESGMPKERFSAEFPKEGPSILRIQQVVRGDSAAYFCASSAAPAGRFGNTEAFFGQGTRLTVV.

This clone has more than one count but fewer than ten. This rearrangement joins TRBV7-2 to TRBJ2-1; D may be TRBD2 (5 bases). The germline V and J ends were trimmed by 2 bases and 5 bases, with 10 bases remaining between them. This CDR3 contains 14 residues. Germline values: CDR1 SGHTA, CDR2 FQGNSA. In nucleotides, the CDR3 is TGTGCCAGCAGCTTATCAGGAGCGGACAATGAGCAGTTCTTC. It codes for CASSLSGADNEQFF.

The chain recombines TRBV27 with TRBJ1-2, with a possible D match to TRBD1 (5 bases). The CDR3 contains 12 residues. The germline V gene has CDR1 MNHEY and CDR2 SMNVEV (reference sequence). The V end lost 5 bases, the J end lost 7 bases, and 11 bases lay between the germline ends. CDR3 nucleotides: TGTGCCAGCAGTGGGAGGGACGGTGGCTACACCTTC. Translating it yields CASSGRDGGYTF.

CDR3 DNA sequence: TGCAGCGTTCAAAAGGGGTCCACTGAAGCTTTCTTT. Amino acid sequence: CSVQKGSTEAFF. This sequence joins TRBV29-1 and TRBJ1-1; the D gene is possibly TRBD1 (5 bases). CDR1 SQVTM and CDR2 ANQGSEA come from the germline V gene. This CDR3 is built from 12 residues. Trimming stripped 5 bases from V and 4 bases from J, with 11 bases between.

The chain recombines TRBV28 with TRBJ2-5, with 11 bases matching TRBD2. The CDR3 length is 17 residues. Per germline, CDR1 MDHEN and CDR2 SYDVKM. Trimming removed 8 bases from V and 0 bases from J; junction bases left unmatched: 11. The CDR3 reads CASDPRGTSGHQETQYF. The CDR3 nucleotides read TGTGCCAGCGACCCTAGAGGGACTAGCGGCCACCAAGAGACCCAGTACTTC.

The chain joins TRBV3-1 (or the pseudogene TRBV3-2) to TRBJ1-1; D not resolved. Germline CDR1 is LGHDT and CDR2 is YNNKEL (reference sequence). CDR3 length equals 13 residues. V was trimmed by 1 base and J by 2 bases, leaving 5 bases between them. CDR3 DNA sequence: TGTGCCAGCAGCCAAGTTCCCAACACTGAAGCTTTCTTT. It encodes CASSQVPNTEAFF.

The gene calls are TRBV19 and TRBJ2-2; TRBD1 aligns across 9 bases. Germline CDR1 and CDR2: LNHDA and SQIVND (reference sequence). V was pared by 2 bases and J by 5 bases, with 3 bases of the junction left unmatched. The CDR3 sequence is 15 residues long. In nucleotides, the CDR3 is TGTGCCAGTAGTATACGGACAGGGGAAACCGGGGAGCTGTTTTTT. Its translation: CASSIRTGETGELFF.

The chain recombines TRBV7-3 with TRBJ2-2, with TRBD1 matching over 8 bases. The CDR3 consists of 17 residues. CDR1 is SGHTA, CDR2 FQGTGA, per germline. V trimming: 4 bases; J trimming: 4 bases; junction bases outside the gene matches: 11. The CDR3 protein is CASSSRADRDRTGELFF. The DNA of the CDR3 is TGTGCCAGCAGCTCCAGGGCGGACAGGGACCGCACCGGGGAGCTGTTTTTT.

This chain joins TRBV7-3 and TRBJ2-7; 10 bases map to TRBD1. J lost 3 bases, V lost 3 bases, and 2 bases had no gene match. The CDR3 consists of 14 residues. Germline CDR1 SGHTA, CDR2 FQGTGA. The CDR3 nucleotides are TGTGCCAGCAGCTTGACAGGGGGCGGCTACGAGCAGTACTTC. It codes for CASSLTGGGYEQYF.

The chain couples TRBV4-1 to TRBJ1-6; D gene ambiguous. Germline V gives CDR1 MGHRA, CDR2 YSYEKL. This CDR3 spans 12 amino acids. The V end was cut by 4 bases, the J end by 8 bases, with 6 bases between. The CDR3 protein is CASSLPYSPLHF. The CDR3 coding sequence is TGCGCCAGCAGCCTCCCCTATTCACCCCTCCACTTT.

The chain combines TRBV5-8 with TRBJ2-1; D possibly corresponds to TRBD2 (6 bases). V lost 4 bases, J lost 4 bases, and 12 bases lay in between. Germline V gene lookup returns CDR1 SGHTS and CDR2 YDEGEE. The CDR3 sequence is 14 residues long. The CDR3 region is CASSPWAGYNEQFF. CDR3 nucleotide sequence: TGTGCCAGCAGCCCGTGGGCGGGGTACAATGAGCAGTTCTTC.

The chain links TRBV6-5 to TRBJ1-2, with D possibly TRBD1 on 5 matching bases. The V end was cut by 6 bases, the J end by 3 bases, with 11 bases between. From germline, CDR1 is MNHEY and CDR2 SVGAGI. The CDR3 is 13 amino acids. CDR3 sequence reads: CASSESGYYGYTF. The CDR3 DNA reads TGTGCCAGCAGCGAGTCAGGGTACTATGGCTACACCTTC.

The chain carries TRBV11-2 and TRBJ2-3, with D tentatively TRBD1 or TRBD2 (6 bases each). Trimming took off 3 bases at V and 0 bases at J, with 10 bases between the two ends. CDR3 size: 15 residues. Germline CDR1 reads SGHAT; CDR2 reads FQNNGV. The CDR3 DNA sequence: TGTGCCAGCAGCTTCTCGGGGGCTAGCACAGATACGCAGTATTTT. Protein: CASSFSGASTDTQYF. Filled out from reference TRBV11-2 and TRBJ2-3, the complete variable domain reads EAGVAQSPRYKIIEKRQSVAFWCNPISGHATLYWYQQILGQGPKLLIQFQNNGVVDDSQLPKDRFSAERLKGVDSTLKIQPAKLEDSAVYLCASSFSGASTDTQYFGPGTRLTVL.

The chain uses TRBV19 and TRBJ1-2, with D unresolved. The V and J ends lost 8 bases and 1 base respectively, with 14 bases between them. Germline CDR1 reads LNHDA; CDR2 reads SQIVND (reference sequence). This CDR3 is 14 amino acids long. CDR3 loop: CASLRAGLNYGYTF. The CDR3 DNA follows: TGTGCCAGTCTTCGGGCAGGCCTTAACTATGGCTACACCTTC.

This clone has only a few counts. V gene TRBV7-9 combines with J gene TRBJ2-1, with 8 bases identical to TRBD2. With 1 base clipped from V and 6 bases from J, the junction kept 5 bases outside the gene matches. CDR3 length equals 15 residues. CDR1 SEHNR and CDR2 FQNEAQ come from the germline V gene (reference sequence). Written as DNA, the CDR3 is TGTGCCAGCAGCTTAGTGGGGACTAGGGGCAATGAGCAGTTCTTC. Protein product: CASSLVGTRGNEQFF.

V usage is TRBV5-1 and J usage is TRBJ1-1; possible D gene TRBD1, 5 bases. CDR1 and CDR2 from the germline V gene are SGHRS and YFSETQ. The CDR3 sequence is 16 residues long. V was pared by 4 bases and J by 2 bases, with 18 bases between. The chain's CDR3 is CASSPGTGRINTEAFF. CDR3 sequence (DNA): TGCGCCAGCAGCCCTGGGACGGGCAGAATTAACACTGAAGCTTTCTTT. Complete variable domain (other parts from reference TRBV5-1 and TRBJ1-1): KAGVTQTPRYLIKTRGQQVTLSCSPISGHRSVSWYQQTPGQGLQFLFEYFSETQRNKGNFPGRFSGRQFSNSRSEMNVSTLELGDSALYLCASSPGTGRINTEAFFGQGTRLTVV.

V and J are TRBV19 and TRBJ2-7; possibly TRBD1 for D (6 bases). This CDR3 spans 14 amino acids. CDR1 and CDR2 from the germline V gene are LNHDA and SQIVND (reference sequence). V lost 6 bases, J lost 0 bases, and 12 bases lay in between. The CDR3 nucleotides are TGTGCCAGTAGCACTTACAGGGCCTCCTACGAGCAGTACTTC. Protein: CASSTYRASYEQYF.

This chain connects TRBV7-2 to TRBJ1-5; D is undetermined. Germline lookup yields CDR1 SGHTA and CDR2 FQGNSA. The CDR3 covers 12 residues. The V end was cut by 5 bases, the J end by 6 bases, with 8 bases between. DNA of the CDR3: TGTGCCAGCAGCGTAATGGGTCAGCCCCAGCATTTT. It yields the protein CASSVMGQPQHF.

This chain's CDR3 is CASSPNLNTEAFF. CDR3 sequence (DNA): TGTGCCAGCAGCCCGAACCTGAACACTGAAGCTTTCTTT. The genes are TRBV7-9 and TRBJ1-1, with D hard to call. The CDR3 consists of 13 residues. CDR1 SEHNR and CDR2 FQNEAQ come from the germline V gene (reference sequence). V lost 5 bases, J lost 0 bases, and 7 bases lay in between.

The chain couples TRBV9 to TRBJ1-2; 7 nucleotides match TRBD1. The CDR3 runs 14 residues. The germline CDR1 and CDR2 sequences are SGDLS and YYNGEE. The J segment lost 8 bases and the V segment lost 0 bases, leaving 7 bases of the junction unmatched. This CDR3 is CASSVGQGGSGYTF. In DNA, the CDR3 is TGTGCCAGCAGCGTAGGACAGGGCGGATCCGGCTACACCTTC.

The gene calls are TRBV4-2 and TRBJ1-1; possible D gene TRBD1, 6 bases. Germline assignment: CDR1 LGHNA and CDR2 YNFKEQ. V dropped 1 base and J dropped 2 bases, with 8 bases sitting between them. CDR3 size: 14 residues. CDR3 loop: CASSQVGGNTEAFF. As DNA, the CDR3 is TGTGCCAGCAGCCAAGTAGGGGGTAACACTGAAGCTTTCTTT.

The J gene is TRBJ1-6, the V gene TRBV19; D is unresolved. This CDR3 spans 14 amino acids. V lost 3 bases, J lost 8 bases, and 11 bases lay in between. CDR1 and CDR2 (germline): LNHDA, SQIVND (reference sequence). The CDR3 spells CASSIPGLDSPLHF. CDR3 nucleotides: TGTGCCAGTAGTATCCCGGGCCTGGATTCACCCCTCCACTTT.

The chain recombines TRBV2 with TRBJ1-1; TRBD1 is a possible D gene (6 bases). V was clipped by 6 bases and J by 4 bases, with 15 bases between them. The CDR3 length is 14 residues. Germline assignment: CDR1 SNHLY and CDR2 FYNNEI. The CDR3 loop is CASRRGAGFTEAFF. In DNA, the CDR3 is TGTGCCAGCAGGAGGGGGGCAGGGTTCACTGAAGCTTTCTTT.

The chain uses TRBV19 and TRBJ2-3, with 11 bases lining up with TRBD1. With V trimmed by 5 bases and J by 0 bases, 4 bases remained unmatched. CDR3 length equals 16 residues. Germline assignment: CDR1 LNHDA and CDR2 SQIVND (reference sequence). The CDR3 sequence: CASSLGQGASTDTQYF. CDR3 nucleotides: TGTGCCAGTAGTCTCGGACAGGGGGCGAGCACAGATACGCAGTATTTT.